This T cell receptor (beta chain) emerged from a study of T cell changes during pregnancy in multiple sclerosis (dated by TCRdb to between 2018 and 2021). Background on the whole study: In women with multiple sclerosis, the researchers looked at how the T cell repertoire shifted as pregnancy progressed.

The cysteine opens and the phenylalanine closes a CDR3 of 16 amino acids. Of the read, only the CDR3 DNA is kept; its 48 bases are in frame from base 1. Reading the germline V gene gives CDR1 KGHSH and CDR2 LQKENI. Relative to germline, V is missing 4 bases and J is missing 1 base, with 6 bases of the junction outside any gene match. Library prep was done by the immunoSEQ multiplex PCR assay. What TCRdb holds here is the immuneACCESS table cut down to in-frame rearrangements. Part of the clones is not present; checked against another copy, under half of the missing clones reflect an unresolved V gene, and the others are unexplained. The sample includes approximately 23,000 clones, with approximately 89% observed a single time. Around 0.63% of the sample lies in the top ten. This clone was picked up a small number of times. Its cognate antigen has yet to be identified. The record has no base qualities; no much larger clone is one base away.

The sample here was CD4+ T cells from peripheral blood mononuclear cells, taken after pregnancy. This receptor was obtained from a female donor in good health, enrolled as a control in a pregnancy study. The chain couples TRBV18 to TRBJ2-7; 11 of the junction bases match TRBD2. The CDR3 corresponds to CASSRITSGGSYEQYF. The bases are TGTGCCAGCTCACGGATCACTAGCGGGGGATCCTACGAGCAGTACTTC.